The 16 T cell receptor beta chains reported below all come from one sample, sequenced in a study of spatial heterogeneity in lung cancer (dated by TCRdb to between 2018 and 2021). The time point label, read with the paper, signifies: sample taken at primary tumor resection. Without any cell sorting, TCR sequencing was performed on whole RNA extracted either from tumor and nontumor lung tissue or from cryopreserved PBMC samples. Library preparation was by 5' RACE. Sequenced on a NextSeq 500. In-frame beta chains were kept once TCRdb had trimmed the public reads at Q25 with fastp and called clones with MiXCR. CDR3 protein duplicates are merged, each entry listing the most common genes and DNA. This sample lists 50,000 or so distinct CDR3 sequences; approximately 12% were detected once. 42% of the sample rests with the top ten. Material: PBMCs, obtained at surgery. These receptors were collected from a female donor with early-stage non-small cell lung cancer.

The gene calls are TRBV6-6 and TRBJ2-5, with D unclear. Germline V lookup: CDR1 MNHNY, CDR2 SVGAGI (reference sequence). V was shortened by 4 bases and J by 2 bases, with 17 bases between the two germline ends. The CDR3 sequence is 16 residues long. In DNA, the CDR3 is TGTGCCAGCAGTTTGGTCCCCTTTGGGATTCAAGAGACCCAGTACTTC. This sequence encodes CASSLVPFGIQETQYF.

There are a few counts of this clonotype. The chain is built from TRBV28 and TRBJ2-7; D perhaps matches TRBD1 (5 bases). CDR1 is MDHEN, CDR2 SYDVKM, per germline. Between the trimmed V and J ends, which lost 7 bases and 5 bases, there was a span of 18 bases. This CDR3 is built from 14 residues. The CDR3 sequence: CASTALGHSNEQYF. The CDR3, as DNA: TGTGCCAGCACTGCTCTTGGACATTCCAACGAGCAGTACTTC.

The chain combines TRBV7-9 with TRBJ1-1; 7 positions match TRBD1. Germline CDR1 is SEHNR and CDR2 is FQNEAQ (reference sequence). The CDR3 spans 14 residues. With V trimmed by 4 bases and J by 6 bases, 8 bases remained unmatched. CDR3 DNA: TGTGCCAGCAGCTCCAGACAGGGATCAGCTGAAGCTTTCTTT. This translates into CASSSRQGSAEAFF.

This clonotype appeared many times. A much bigger clone sits one base away, suggesting this may be a read error. The V gene is TRBV5-6, the J gene TRBJ1-2; weak D call: TRBD1 (5 bases). This CDR3 comprises 14 residues. Germline CDR1 reads SGHDT; CDR2 reads YYEEEE. The CDR3 here is CASSLGPGAYGDTF. In DNA form, the CDR3 reads TGTGCCAGCAGCCTTGGTCCCGGGGCTTATGGCGACACCTTC.

V usage is TRBV5-1 and J usage is TRBJ1-4; unclear D gene. Germline V CDR1 and CDR2: SGHRS, YFSETQ. Trimming removed 4 bases at V and 5 bases at J, with 12 bases between. The CDR3 contains 14 residues. The CDR3 here is CASSTGFENEKLFF. The CDR3 DNA follows: TGCGCCAGCAGCACGGGATTCGAGAATGAAAAACTGTTTTTT.

V usage is TRBV20-1 and J usage is TRBJ2-5; TRBD2 matches at 7 bases. The CDR3 sequence is 14 residues long. Germline CDR1 DFQATT, CDR2 SNEGSKA (reference sequence). With 1 base clipped from V and 1 base from J, the junction kept 3 bases outside the gene matches. The CDR3 bases are TGCAGTGCTAGAGTCCCGGGGGGCCAAGAGACCCAGTACTTC. This codes for CSARVPGGQETQYF.

This clonotype was detected only a few times. The rearrangement links TRBV7-9 to TRBJ1-2; the D is unclear. Per the germline V gene, CDR1 is SEHNR and CDR2 is FQNEAQ (reference sequence). The CDR3 is 15 amino acids. V lost 2 bases, J lost 4 bases, and 14 bases lay in between. This CDR3 reads CASSLSSEGFYGYTF. The CDR3 nucleotides are TGTGCCAGCAGCTTAAGCTCAGAGGGATTCTATGGCTACACCTTC. The whole variable domain, filled in from reference TRBV7-9 and TRBJ1-2, reads DTGVSQNPRHKITKRGQNVTFRCDPISEHNRLYWYRQTLGQGPEFLTYFQNEAQLEKSRLLSDRFSAERPKGSFSTLEIQRTEQGDSAMYLCASSLSSEGFYGYTFGSGTRLTVV.

This clonotype turned up a few times. V and J are TRBV19 and TRBJ1-1; the D gene is possibly TRBD1 (5 bases). The CDR3 consists of 13 residues. The V end lost 5 bases, the J end lost 5 bases, and 12 bases lay between the germline ends. Per germline, CDR1 LNHDA and CDR2 SQIVND (reference sequence). CDR3 loop: CASSARGRTEAFF. CDR3 nucleotide sequence: TGTGCCAGTAGTGCCCGGGGGAGGACTGAAGCTTTCTTT. The entire variable domain, with the rest obtained from reference TRBV19 and TRBJ1-1, is as follows: DGGITQSPKYLFRKEGQNVTLSCEQNLNHDAMYWYRQDPGQGLRLIYYSQIVNDFQKGDIAEGYSVSREKKESFPLTVTSAQKNPTAFYLCASSARGRTEAFFGQGTRLTVV.

This rearrangement joins TRBV20-1 to TRBJ1-5; the match to TRBD1 covers 8 bases. The CDR3 runs 12 residues. V was pared by 5 bases and J by 6 bases, with 3 bases of the junction left unmatched. Per the germline V gene, CDR1 is DFQATT and CDR2 is SNEGSKA (reference sequence). CDR3 bases: TGCAGTGCTCAGGGGGCTGGTCAGCCCCAGCATTTT. Translation: CSAQGAGQPQHF.

The chain has TRBV7-8 and TRBJ2-3, with D uncertain. The V gene's germline CDR1 is SGHVS and CDR2 FQNEAQ. Trimming left V 1 base short and J 6 bases short, with 11 bases between. The CDR3 sequence is 14 residues long. CDR3 amino acids: CASSLGADSDTQYF. CDR3 coding DNA: TGTGCCAGCAGCTTAGGGGCCGACTCCGATACGCAGTATTTT.

Regarding this clonotype: A read error may explain this, as a much larger clone is one base away. The chain links TRBV29-1 to TRBJ2-1, with D possibly being TRBD2 (6 bases). The CDR3 is made up of 13 amino acids. V was clipped by 6 bases and J by 4 bases, with 13 bases between them. Germline V CDR1 and CDR2: SQVTM, ANQGSEA. The CDR3 DNA reads TGCAGCGTCGACAATGGGACTTACAATGAGCAGTTCTTC. Translating it yields CSVDNGTYNEQFF.

The chain combines TRBV5-6 with TRBJ2-6; either TRBD1 or TRBD2 may fit D (5 bases each). Germline V gives CDR1 SGHDT, CDR2 YYEEEE. The V end was cut by 7 bases, the J end by 0 bases, with 11 bases between. The CDR3 extends over 15 amino acids. The CDR3, as DNA: TGTGCCAGCCGGGACGGAGGCTCTGGGGCCAACGTCCTGACTTTC. Its translation is CASRDGGSGANVLTF.

The V and J genes are TRBV7-2 and TRBJ1-2; 8 bases are shared with TRBD1. The germline gives CDR1 SGHTA, CDR2 FQGNSA. After removal of 5 bases from V and 1 base from J, the junction contained 6 bases not matched to a gene. The CDR3 consists of 15 residues. The CDR3 nucleotides are TGTGCCAGCAGCCCCCGGACAGGGTTTAACTATGGCTACACCTTC. Residues: CASSPRTGFNYGYTF.

The rearrangement joins TRBV19 to TRBJ2-2; D possibly corresponds to TRBD1 (5 bases). V lost 3 bases to trimming and J lost 0 bases, with 14 bases between them. This CDR3 region has 17 residues. The V gene's germline CDR1 is LNHDA and CDR2 SQIVND (reference sequence). In nucleotides, the CDR3 is TGTGCCAGTAGTATCGTCCCCACCAGGGCGAACACCGGGGAGCTGTTTTTT. Translated, it gives CASSIVPTRANTGELFF.

The V and J genes are TRBV12-3 or TRBV12-4 and TRBJ1-2, with D possibly matching TRBD1 (6 bases). This CDR3 is 13 amino acids long. V lost 3 bases and J 8 bases, leaving 13 bases between the germline ends. The CDR3 DNA reads as TGTGCCAGCAGTTTTGGGGGGCTGAGGGGCTACACCTTC. This translates into CASSFGGLRGYTF.

The chain carries TRBV7-3 and TRBJ2-3, with no clear D. The CDR3 runs to 13 residues. Germline lookup yields CDR1 SGHTA and CDR2 FQGTGA. The V gene lost 5 bases and the J gene lost 3 bases, with 9 bases spanning the gap. CDR3 protein: CASSLARTDTQYF. The CDR3 nucleotides read TGTGCCAGCAGCCTCGCTCGTACAGATACGCAGTATTTT.